The TCR beta chain under discussion was sequenced for a study of chemoradiotherapy in HPV16-positive cancers. Overall study findings and caveats: Better recurrence-free survival went with HPV-responsive T-cell expansion in HPV16-positive patients. Non-HPV-specific T cells did not expand in tumors during treatment, whereas candidate HPV-specific clones and E7-related motifs did. HPV-specific T cells were functionally defined from only a couple of HPV16-positive patients.

Samples were taken several times over chemoradiotherapy. Germline V gene lookup returns CDR1 SGHRS and CDR2 YFSETQ. V was cut by 0 bases and J by 0 bases, with 10 bases left in between. This CDR3 is 15 amino acids long. Assay used: immunoSEQ multiplex PCR; TCRdb lists only in-frame clones, some missing. The sample records about 5,300 clones, about 69% being singletons. Worth noting for this clone: The target antigen is unknown.

This sequence was found in a human donor with HPV-associated anogenital cancer. This chain uses TRBV5-1 with TRBJ2-7; D remains ambiguous. Here the sequenced sample was tumor tissue, taken from a patient who underwent chemoradiotherapy. The CDR3 region has the DNA TGCGCCAGCAGCTTGGTTGGCAGGAGCTCCTACGAGCAGTACTTC. Translation: CASSLVGRSSYEQYF.